This is a list of T cell receptor beta chains from one sample in a study of tumor-infiltrating lymphocytes in localized non-small cell lung cancer. The table came from immunoSEQ multiplex PCR; TCRdb's copy has only in-frame clones and leaves some out. The repertoire consists of around 23,000 clones, with roughly 73% occurring once and the leading ten covering less than 7.5%. The source material was lung tumor tissue. These receptors were collected from a human donor with non-small cell lung cancer. The CDR3 runs from the conserved cysteine through the conserved F or W. A D gene is named only where the DNA matches it firmly. Clone size appears in some rows only: once, few, many, or a class for an expanded clone.

V	D	size	J	CDR3	DNA
TRBV28	NA	few	TRBJ2-7	CASGTDSYEQYF	TGTGCCAGCGGGACTGACTCCTACGAGCAGTACTTC
TRBV11-1	TRBD1	NA	TRBJ2-5	CASSFGQEVGETQYF	TGTGCCAGCAGCTTCGGACAGGAAGTCGGGGAGACCCAGTACTTC
TRBV5-6	NA	NA	TRBJ1-2	CASSLAGYGYTF	TGTGCCAGCAGCTTGGCCGGGTATGGCTACACCTTC
TRBV6-5	NA	NA	TRBJ2-2	CASNRDSYTGELFF	TGTGCCAGCAACCGCGACAGCTACACCGGGGAGCTGTTTTTT
TRBV5-4	TRBD2	NA	TRBJ2-7	CASSLGMEAGGYEQYF	TGTGCCAGCAGCTTAGGCATGGAAGCGGGGGGCTACGAGCAGTACTTC
TRBV13	NA	NA	TRBJ1-6	CASSWMGLPNSPLHF	TGTGCCAGCAGCTGGATGGGCCTTCCTAATTCACCCCTCCACTTT
TRBV29-1	NA	few	TRBJ2-4	CSVLDSSVAKNIQYF	TGCAGCGTCCTCGACTCTAGCGTGGCCAAAAACATTCAGTACTTC
TRBV19	NA	few	TRBJ1-2	CASSLGLDYGYTF	TGTGCCAGTAGTTTGGGACTTGACTATGGCTACACCTTC
TRBV18	NA	NA	TRBJ1-4	CASSPRLNEKLFF	TGTGCCAGCTCACCGAGACTCAATGAAAAACTGTTTTTT
TRBV18	NA	NA	TRBJ1-1	CASSPQNRIRNTEAFF	TGTGCCAGCTCACCCCAAAACAGGATAAGGAACACTGAAGCTTTCTTT
TRBV21-1	NA	NA	TRBJ1-5	CASSQGGLFTNQPQHF	TGTGCCAGCAGCCAAGGGGGCCTTTTCACTAATCAGCCCCAGCATTTT
TRBV2	NA	few	TRBJ2-3	CASSQTAGRSTDTQYF	TGTGCCAGCAGTCAAACGGCGGGGAGGAGCACAGATACGCAGTATTTT
TRBV10-3	TRBD1	NA	TRBJ2-2	CAISERTGAGGELFF	TGTGCCATCAGTGAAAGGACAGGGGCGGGCGGGGAGCTGTTTTTT
TRBV7-9	NA	NA	TRBJ2-1	CASSLPQYNEQFF	TGTGCCAGCAGCTTACCCCAATACAATGAGCAGTTCTTC
TRBV7-2	NA	NA	TRBJ1-1	CASSLGRSRTEAFF	TGTGCCAGCAGCTTAGGGCGGTCCCGCACTGAAGCTTTCTTT
TRBV6-1	NA	NA	TRBJ2-5	CASSEQLTQYF	TGTGCCAGCAGTGAACAGCTAACCCAGTACTTC
TRBV9	TRBD1	NA	TRBJ2-1	CASSVAGGSHDNEQFF	TGTGCCAGCAGCGTAGCAGGGGGATCTCACGACAATGAGCAGTTCTTC
TRBV7-2	NA	NA	TRBJ2-7	CASSNTGTGFYEQYF	TGTGCCAGCAGCAACACAGGAACAGGTTTCTACGAGCAGTACTTC
TRBV15	NA	once	TRBJ2-5	CATSRGWTSGEETQYF	TGTGCCACCAGCAGAGGGTGGACGTCGGGGGAAGAGACCCAGTACTTC
TRBV11-3	NA	NA	TRBJ1-1	CASSLGGGDEAFF	TGTGCCAGCAGCTTAGGAGGGGGGGATGAAGCTTTCTTT
TRBV5-5	TRBD1	NA	TRBJ2-3	CASSDTRTGGTDTQYF	TGTGCCAGCAGCGATACTAGGACAGGCGGTACAGATACGCAGTATTTT
TRBV18	TRBD1	NA	TRBJ1-1	CASSQGQANTEAFF	TGTGCCAGCTCACAGGGACAGGCGAACACTGAAGCTTTCTTT
TRBV7-9	NA	NA	TRBJ2-5	CASNPGGGSVETQYF	TGTGCCAGCAACCCAGGGGGGGGGAGCGTAGAGACCCAGTACTTC
TRBV14	NA	NA	TRBJ1-1	CASSQGSGATEAFF	TGTGCCAGCAGCCAAGGTTCGGGGGCCACTGAAGCTTTCTTT
TRBV4-3	NA	NA	TRBJ1-1	CASSQDSKAEAFF	TGCGCCAGCAGCCAAGATAGTAAGGCTGAAGCTTTCTTT
TRBV4-3	NA	few	TRBJ2-3	CASSQGLTGVSTDTQYF	TGCGCCAGCAGCCAAGGTTTGACAGGTGTTAGCACAGATACGCAGTATTTT
TRBV5-4	TRBD2	NA	TRBJ2-1	CASSLASGGVDEQFF	TGTGCCAGCAGCTTGGCTAGCGGGGGAGTCGATGAGCAGTTCTTC
TRBV5-1	TRBD1	NA	TRBJ1-2	CASSAGQGTAYGYTF	TGCGCCAGCAGCGCAGGACAGGGGACGGCCTATGGCTACACCTTC
TRBV7-2	NA	NA	TRBJ1-5	CASSFGSNQPQHF	TGTGCCAGCAGCTTTGGAAGCAATCAGCCCCAGCATTTT
TRBV5-1	TRBD1	NA	TRBJ2-7	CASSLEGQGVHEQYF	TGCGCCAGCAGCTTGGAGGGACAGGGCGTTCACGAGCAGTACTTC
TRBV6-1	TRBD2	few	TRBJ2-3	CASSEERGGTDTQYF	TGTGCCAGCAGTGAAGAGCGGGGGGGCACAGATACGCAGTATTTT
TRBV11-3	TRBD2	NA	TRBJ2-3	CASSSSRGLTSGVTQYF	TGTGCCAGCAGCTCTTCAAGGGGTCTTACTAGCGGGGTGACGCAGTATTTT
TRBV2	NA	NA	TRBJ2-1	CASSEPAGVIVF	TGTGCCAGCAGTGAACCGGCAGGAGTTATAGTCTTC
TRBV30	TRBD1	medium-sized	TRBJ1-6	CAWSEGQGSNSPLHF	TGTGCCTGGAGTGAAGGACAGGGTTCTAATTCACCCCTCCACTTT
TRBV18	NA	NA	TRBJ2-3	CASSLPRTYSTDTQYF	TGTGCCAGCTCACTCCCTCGGACTTATAGCACAGATACGCAGTATTTT
TRBV7-2	TRBD1	medium-sized	TRBJ1-5	CASSFRQGSQPQHF	TGTGCCAGCAGCTTTAGACAGGGATCACAGCCCCAGCATTTT
TRBV6-1	NA	NA	TRBJ1-3	CASSDDFGDSGNTIYF	TGTGCCAGCAGTGACGACTTCGGAGACTCTGGAAACACCATATATTTT
TRBV29-1	TRBD2	NA	TRBJ2-7	CSVEEQRGVNEQYF	TGCAGCGTTGAAGAACAGCGGGGGGTCAACGAGCAGTACTTC
TRBV5-8	TRBD1	NA	TRBJ2-1	CASSLKTGGYNEQFF	TGTGCCAGCAGCTTAAAGACAGGGGGATACAATGAGCAGTTCTTC
TRBV5-8	TRBD1	NA	TRBJ1-5	CASSSQGQPQHF	TGTGCCAGCAGCTCACAGGGGCAGCCCCAGCATTTT
TRBV9	NA	NA	TRBJ2-3	CASSIGDTQYF	TGTGCCAGCAGCATCGGGGATACGCAGTATTTT
TRBV2	NA	NA	TRBJ1-6	CASRVIRQNSPLHF	TGTGCCAGCAGGGTAATTAGGCAAAATTCACCCCTCCACTTT
TRBV7-9	TRBD2	NA	TRBJ2-1	CASSFNLAGPLSSYNEQFF	TGTGCCAGCAGTTTCAACCTAGCGGGGCCCCTGAGCTCCTACAATGAGCAGTTCTTC
TRBV2	NA	NA	TRBJ2-2	CASTYTGELFF	TGTGCCAGCACTTACACCGGGGAGCTGTTTTTT
TRBV7-8	TRBD1	NA	TRBJ1-3	CASSLTGRNTIYF	TGTGCCAGCAGCCTGACAGGGAGAAACACCATATATTTT
TRBV5-4	NA	NA	TRBJ1-1	CASSLAGKGGRTEAFF	TGTGCCAGCAGCTTGGCCGGGAAGGGGGGACGGACTGAAGCTTTCTTT
TRBV4-1	NA	NA	TRBJ1-2	CASSQEQLLVGYTF	TGCGCCAGCAGCCAAGAACAACTACTTGTTGGGTACACCTTC
TRBV7-9	NA	NA	TRBJ2-1	CASSLDYNEQFF	TGTGCCAGCAGCTTAGACTACAATGAGCAGTTCTTC
TRBV6-5	TRBD1	NA	TRBJ2-7	CASSFKGATYEQYF	TGTGCCAGCAGTTTTAAGGGGGCTACCTACGAGCAGTACTTC
TRBV25-1	NA	few	TRBJ1-4	CASSETGSSELFF	TGTGCCAGCAGTGAAACAGGTTCGAGCGAACTGTTTTTT
TRBV25-1	NA	once	TRBJ1-5	CASSDGGSNQPQHF	TGTGCCAGCAGTGACGGGGGTAGCAATCAGCCCCAGCATTTT
TRBV30	NA	few	TRBJ1-1	CAWSVGGGLWTEAFF	TGTGCCTGGAGTGTAGGGGGGGGGCTGTGGACTGAAGCTTTCTTT
TRBV19	TRBD1	NA	TRBJ1-5	CASSMDRRDQPQHF	TGTGCCAGTAGTATGGACAGGAGGGATCAGCCCCAGCATTTT
TRBV5-1	TRBD2	NA	TRBJ2-3	CASSEGLAGSTDTQYF	TGCGCCAGCAGCGAAGGACTAGCGGGGAGCACAGATACGCAGTATTTT
TRBV5-5	NA	NA	TRBJ1-4	CASSLGGESEKLFF	TGTGCCAGCAGCTTGGGGGGGGAGAGTGAAAAACTGTTTTTT
TRBV27	TRBD2	once	TRBJ2-7	CASSLFGPAGGYEQYF	TGTGCCAGCAGTTTATTTGGGCCAGCGGGGGGCTACGAGCAGTACTTC